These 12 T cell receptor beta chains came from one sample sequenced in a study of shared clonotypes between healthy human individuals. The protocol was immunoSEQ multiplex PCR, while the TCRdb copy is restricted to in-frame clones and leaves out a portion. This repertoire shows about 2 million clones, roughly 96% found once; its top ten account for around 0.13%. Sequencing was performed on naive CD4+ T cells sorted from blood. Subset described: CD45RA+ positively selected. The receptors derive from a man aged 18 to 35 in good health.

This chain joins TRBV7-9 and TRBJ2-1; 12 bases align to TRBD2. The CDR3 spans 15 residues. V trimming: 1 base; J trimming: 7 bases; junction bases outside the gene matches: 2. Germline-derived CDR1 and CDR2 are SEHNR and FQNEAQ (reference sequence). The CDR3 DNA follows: TGTGCCAGCAGCTTAGAACTAGCGGGGGGTAATGAGCAGTTCTTC. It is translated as CASSLELAGGNEQFF. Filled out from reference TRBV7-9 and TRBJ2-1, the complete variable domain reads DTGVSQNPRHKITKRGQNVTFRCDPISEHNRLYWYRQTLGQGPEFLTYFQNEAQLEKSRLLSDRFSAERPKGSFSTLEIQRTEQGDSAMYLCASSLELAGGNEQFFGPGTRLTVL.

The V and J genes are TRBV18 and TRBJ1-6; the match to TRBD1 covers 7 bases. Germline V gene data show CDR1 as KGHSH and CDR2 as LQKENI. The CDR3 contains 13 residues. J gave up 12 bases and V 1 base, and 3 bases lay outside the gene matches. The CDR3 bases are TGTGCCAGCTCACCACAGACAGGGAGACCCCTCCACTTT. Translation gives CASSPQTGRPLHF.

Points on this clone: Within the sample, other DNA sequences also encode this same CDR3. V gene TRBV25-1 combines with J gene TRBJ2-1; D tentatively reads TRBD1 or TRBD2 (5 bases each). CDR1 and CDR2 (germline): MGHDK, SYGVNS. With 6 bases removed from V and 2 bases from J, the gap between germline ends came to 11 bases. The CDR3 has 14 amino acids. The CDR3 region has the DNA TGTGCCAGCAGAGCCGGGACCACCTACAATGAGCAGTTCTTC. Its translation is CASRAGTTYNEQFF.

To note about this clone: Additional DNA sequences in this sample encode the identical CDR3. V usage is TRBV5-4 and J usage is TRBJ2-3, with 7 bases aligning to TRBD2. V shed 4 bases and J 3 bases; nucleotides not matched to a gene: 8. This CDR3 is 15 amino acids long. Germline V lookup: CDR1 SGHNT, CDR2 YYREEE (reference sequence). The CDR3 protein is CASSPDGGGTDTQYF. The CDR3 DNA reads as TGTGCCAGCAGCCCGGATGGCGGGGGTACAGATACGCAGTATTTT.

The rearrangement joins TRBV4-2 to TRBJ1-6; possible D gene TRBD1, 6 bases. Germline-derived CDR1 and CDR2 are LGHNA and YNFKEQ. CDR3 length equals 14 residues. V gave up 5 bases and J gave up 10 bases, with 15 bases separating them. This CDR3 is CASSEAGARSPLHF. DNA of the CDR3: TGTGCCAGCAGCGAGGCAGGGGCCCGATCACCCCTCCACTTT.

For the CDR3, the DNA is TGTGCCAGCAGCGGACAGACAGATTTGAACACTGAAGCTTTCTTT. It translates to CASSGQTDLNTEAFF. The rearrangement joins TRBV9 to TRBJ1-1; tentatively, D is TRBD1 (5 bases). This CDR3 is built from 15 residues. Germline loops: CDR1 SGDLS, CDR2 YYNGEE. Trimming shortened V by 3 bases and J by 0 bases, and 12 bases separated the two germline ends.

The CDR3 here is CAITKGDRVSDGYTF. In nucleotides, the CDR3 is TGTGCCATCACAAAAGGGGACAGGGTATCGGATGGCTACACCTTC. V is TRBV10-3 and J is TRBJ1-2; 9 positions agree with TRBD1. This CDR3 spans 15 amino acids. The germline gives CDR1 ENHRY, CDR2 SYGVKD. The V segment lost 7 bases and the J segment 6 bases; nucleotides outside the gene matches: 12.

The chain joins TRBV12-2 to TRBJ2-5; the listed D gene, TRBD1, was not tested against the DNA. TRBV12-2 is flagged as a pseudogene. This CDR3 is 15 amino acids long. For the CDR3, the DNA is TGTGCAAGTCGCACCACTGGGGCCAGCACGGAGACCCAGTACTTC. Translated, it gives CASRTTGASTETQYF.

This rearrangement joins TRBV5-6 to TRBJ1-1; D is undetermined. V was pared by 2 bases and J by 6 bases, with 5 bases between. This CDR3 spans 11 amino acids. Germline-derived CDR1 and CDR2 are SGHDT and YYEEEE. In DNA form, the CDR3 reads TGTGCCAGCAGCTTTATGGCTGAAGCTTTCTTT. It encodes CASSFMAEAFF.

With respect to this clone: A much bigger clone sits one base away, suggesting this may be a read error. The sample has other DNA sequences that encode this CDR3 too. The CDR3 loop reads CASSLDRANYGYTF. The CDR3 nucleotides read TGTGCCAGCAGCTTGGACAGGGCTAACTATGGCTACACCTTC. This rearrangement joins TRBV5-5 to TRBJ1-2; weak D call: TRBD1 (6 bases). CDR3 length: 14 amino acids. CDR1 is SGHKS and CDR2 is YYEKEE in the germline V gene (reference sequence). V lost 0 bases and J 0 bases, leaving 6 bases between the germline ends.

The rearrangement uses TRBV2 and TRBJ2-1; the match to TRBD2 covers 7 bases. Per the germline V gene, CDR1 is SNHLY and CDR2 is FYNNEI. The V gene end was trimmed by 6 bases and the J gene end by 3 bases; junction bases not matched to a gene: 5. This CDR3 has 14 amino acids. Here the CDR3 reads CASSVLAYYNEQFF. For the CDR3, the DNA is TGTGCCAGCAGCGTACTAGCGTACTACAATGAGCAGTTCTTC.

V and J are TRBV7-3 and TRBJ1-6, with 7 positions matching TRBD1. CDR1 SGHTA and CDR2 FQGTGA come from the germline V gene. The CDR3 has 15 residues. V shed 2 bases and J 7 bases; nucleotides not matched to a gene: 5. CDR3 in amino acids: CASSLAGTANSPLHF. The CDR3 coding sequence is TGTGCCAGCAGCTTAGCCGGGACAGCCAATTCACCCCTCCACTTT. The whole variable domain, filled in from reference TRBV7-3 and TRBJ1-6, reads GAGVSQTPSNKVTEKGKYVELRCDPISGHTALYWYRQSLGQGPEFLIYFQGTGAADDSGLPNDRFFAVRPEGSVSTLKIQRTERGDSAVYLCASSLAGTANSPLHFGNGTRLTVT.